This T cell receptor beta chain was found in a study of blood T cell repertoires in COVID-19. V was clipped by 0 bases and J by 3 bases, with 7 bases between them. Germline V gene lookup returns CDR1 SGHRS and CDR2 YFSETQ. The CDR3 covers 14 residues. Here immunoSEQ multiplex PCR was the method, and the copy in TCRdb shows in-frame clones only, minus some. Found here are about 180,000 clones, 82% of them singletons; the top ten hold 8% to 9.5%. This TCR was recovered from an older woman with acute or convalescent COVID-19. The chain uses TRBV5-1 and TRBJ1-5; D may be TRBD1 (5 bases). The sequenced sample consisted of peripheral blood. In nucleotides, the CDR3 is TGCGCCAGCAGCTTGGGGGACTTCAATCAGCCCCAGCATTTT. It codes for CASSLGDFNQPQHF.